The rows below give T cell receptor beta chains drawn from one sample of a study of T-cell reconstitution after alpha-beta-depleted transplantation in children. One entry per CDR3 protein results from TCRdb running MiXCR on the PCR reads. The table lists about 830,000 distinct CDR3 sequences, about 16% of them singletons. The sequences come from PBMCs, mostly from graft donor cells, collected 360 days after TCRalphabeta/CD19-depleted stem cell transplant. The receptors come from a male patient younger than 18 who had a stem cell transplant for acute lymphoblastic leukemia, so the T cells may come from the graft donor. The CDR3 runs from the conserved cysteine through the conserved F or W. The D gene is left open where the match is weak.

d_call	v_call	j_call	cdr3_length	cdr3_aa
.	TRBV7-3	TRBJ1-4	15	CASSLGGSEGEKLFF
.	TRBV24-1	TRBJ2-3	11	CATSGGDTQYF
.	TRBV7-9	TRBJ2-2	16	CASSLAAGADTGELFF
.	TRBV5-1	TRBJ2-5	14	CASSYDRNQETQYF
.	TRBV2	TRBJ2-4	15	CASSEDGLAKNIQYF
TRBD2	TRBV6-2/TRBV6-3	TRBJ2-5	14	CASSPGTTQETQYF
.	TRBV5-1	TRBJ2-7	14	CASSNDLSHYEQYF
.	TRBV3-1	TRBJ2-7	13	CASSLFVQYEQYF
.	TRBV5-1	TRBJ2-1	13	CASRPEQYNEQFF
.	TRBV3-1	TRBJ2-7	11	CASNQGHEQYF
.	TRBV18	TRBJ1-1	14	CASSPLGQNTEAFF
.	TRBV4-1	TRBJ2-2	12	CASRSWIGELFF
TRBD1	TRBV28	TRBJ1-5	19	CASRASSSQGALGNQPQHF
.	TRBV6-4	TRBJ2-2	14	CASTKGPNTGELFF
TRBD1	TRBV7-9	TRBJ1-4	16	CASSLGDRGRSEKLFF
TRBD1	TRBV5-1	TRBJ1-4	12	CASGGQGEKLFF
TRBD1	TRBV3-1	TRBJ1-6	19	CASSSTGAVDSSYNSPLHF
.	TRBV5-1	TRBJ2-1	16	CASSLVQAGSYNEQFF
.	TRBV20-1	TRBJ2-3	16	CSARDRRGYSTDTQYF
.	TRBV5-1	TRBJ2-5	15	CASSVTGTTQETQYF
.	TRBV12-3/TRBV12-4	TRBJ2-1	11	CASSATGLQFF
TRBD2	TRBV12-3/TRBV12-4	TRBJ2-1	16	CASMPPGLAGFNEQFF
TRBD1	TRBV6-5	TRBJ2-3	14	CASSWDRAKNTQYF
.	TRBV20-1	TRBJ2-1	13	CSARAPTTNEQFF
TRBD2	TRBV20-1	TRBJ2-5	15	CSAPSSGRVHETQYF
TRBD1	TRBV12-3/TRBV12-4	TRBJ2-4	14	CASKTGVAKNIQYF
TRBD1	TRBV7-2	TRBJ2-2	16	CASSAQGVANTGELFF
.	TRBV7-9	TRBJ2-1	16	CASSLVEGRDLNEQFF
.	TRBV18	TRBJ2-5	14	CASSHYQGSETQYF
.	TRBV14	TRBJ2-4	18	CASSQEVGHQLAKNIQYF
TRBD1	TRBV15	TRBJ2-1	16	CATSRTTGTGVNEQFF
TRBD1	TRBV2	TRBJ1-2	14	CAGVRDRLTYGYTF
.	TRBV13	TRBJ1-1	15	CASSLDAGRGLEAFF
.	TRBV7-2	TRBJ1-1	14	CASSFSAGYTEAFF
.	TRBV29-1	TRBJ2-2	14	CSVGARGNTGELFF
.	TRBV29-1	TRBJ1-3	15	CSVGFQGSSGNTIYF
TRBD2	TRBV9	TRBJ2-1	18	CASSPTPLLAAIGNEQFF
.	TRBV7-9	TRBJ2-5	15	CASSSGVTYQETQYF
.	TRBV2	TRBJ1-6	12	CASRSPGSPLHF
TRBD2	TRBV28	TRBJ2-1	16	CASSLGTSGIGNEQFF
.	TRBV7-2	TRBJ1-5	15	CASSLEYRANQPQHF